The 15 T cell receptor beta chains presented below share a single source sample, sequenced in a study of PD-1 blockade in classical Hodgkin lymphoma (dated by TCRdb to about 2020). The sample's time point, from its label and the paper: cycle 4 day 1 (C4D1), after six to seven weeks of nivolumab. Every trial patient had relapsed following autologous stem cell transplantation, and prior brentuximab vedotin exposure was what differed among cohorts A, B and C. Library preparation employed the immunoSEQ multiplex PCR assay. Sourced from immuneACCESS, this table was stored by TCRdb with only in-frame sequences that have V and J called. A share of the clones is absent; for the studies checked, an unresolved V gene accounts for under half, and the remainder has no known explanation. For this sample the table gives 50,000 or so clones, of which roughly 86% were detected only once. The ten largest account for approximately 6.8% of the sample.

The sample was peripheral blood mononuclear cells (PBMCs), taken before the fourth cycle of nivolumab. Source of these receptors: a human donor with classical Hodgkin lymphoma.

The chain combines TRBV29-1 with TRBJ1-2, with D unresolved. Germline CDR1 SQVTM, CDR2 ANQGSEA. The CDR3 spans 12 residues. Between the trimmed V and J ends, which lost 4 bases and 2 bases, there was a span of 8 bases. For the CDR3, the DNA is TGCAGCGTTGTTCCAGTAAACTATGGCTACACCTTC. It is translated as CSVVPVNYGYTF.

This rearrangement joins TRBV5-1 to TRBJ2-2, with a tentative D call TRBD1 (5 bases). CDR3 length: 15 residues. Per germline, CDR1 SGHRS and CDR2 YFSETQ. The V and J ends lost 3 bases and 0 bases respectively, with 9 bases between them. CDR3 loop: CASSWTTANTGELFF. The DNA for the CDR3 is TGCGCCAGCAGCTGGACAACTGCGAACACCGGGGAGCTGTTTTTT.

The chain links TRBV7-2 to TRBJ2-7; weak D call: TRBD2 (6 bases). This CDR3 is built from 16 residues. Germline-derived CDR1 and CDR2 are SGHTA and FQGNSA. The V end was cut by 4 bases, the J end by 0 bases, with 16 bases between. The CDR3 region is CASSSSAGRSSYEQYF. In DNA form, the CDR3 reads TGTGCCAGCAGCTCATCGGCGGGAAGAAGCTCCTACGAGCAGTACTTC. Together with reference TRBV7-2 and TRBJ2-7, the CDR3 gives the full variable domain: GAGVSQSPSNKVTEKGKDVELRCDPISGHTALYWYRQSLGQGLEFLIYFQGNSAPDKSGLPSDRFSAERTGGSVSTLTIQRTQQEDSAVYLCASSSSAGRSSYEQYFGPGTRLTVT.

This chain links TRBV19 with TRBJ1-6; maybe TRBD1 (5 bases). CDR1 is LNHDA, CDR2 SQIVND, per germline (reference sequence). Trimming removed 7 bases from V and 8 bases from J, with 27 bases in between. The CDR3 runs 18 residues. The CDR3 sequence is CASTGRQRISRTHSPLHF. DNA for the CDR3: TGTGCCAGTACGGGGCGACAGCGAATTTCACGTACGCATTCACCCCTCCACTTT.

V and J are TRBV6-5 and TRBJ2-1; D is perhaps TRBD2 (5 bases). Germline V gene data show CDR1 as MNHEY and CDR2 as SVGAGI. CDR3 length: 13 amino acids. Between the trimmed V and J ends, which lost 0 bases and 7 bases, there was a span of 7 bases. CDR3 region: CASSYSQRNEQFF. The CDR3 DNA reads as TGTGCCAGCAGTTACTCGCAGCGGAATGAGCAGTTCTTC.

J is TRBJ1-6 and V is TRBV19, with D uncertain. Looked up from germline, CDR1 is LNHDA and CDR2 is SQIVND (reference sequence). This CDR3 spans 15 amino acids. Deletions cut 4 bases from V and 0 bases from J, with 7 bases between. CDR3 coding DNA: TGTGCCAGTAGTAGTGAGAGCTCCTATAATTCACCCCTCCACTTT. Translation: CASSSESSYNSPLHF.

V is TRBV19 and J is TRBJ2-6, with 10 nucleotides matching TRBD1. The junction had 15 bases not matched to a gene; V was cut back by 10 bases and J by 0 bases. Germline V lookup: CDR1 LNHDA, CDR2 SQIVND (reference sequence). This CDR3 comprises 19 residues. The CDR3 protein is CATSGQGFRDHSGANVLTF. In nucleotides, the CDR3 is TGTGCCACCTCGGGACAGGGGTTTAGGGACCACTCTGGGGCCAACGTCCTGACTTTC.

The rearrangement joins TRBV29-1 to TRBJ1-4; TRBD1 aligns across 7 bases. The V gene end was trimmed by 4 bases and the J gene end by 7 bases; junction bases not matched to a gene: 3. Germline loops: CDR1 SQVTM, CDR2 ANQGSEA. The CDR3 has 12 residues. DNA of the CDR3: TGCAGCGTTGCAGGGGGGGGTGAAAAACTGTTTTTT. Translation: CSVAGGGEKLFF.

The V gene is TRBV4-1, the J gene TRBJ2-7, with TRBD1 matching 7 bases. J gave up 6 bases and V 3 bases, and 2 bases lay outside the gene matches. In germline, CDR1 is MGHRA, CDR2 YSYEKL. The length of the CDR3 is 12 residues. CDR3 in amino acids: CASSQPGGEQYF. DNA of the CDR3: TGCGCCAGCAGCCAGCCAGGGGGCGAGCAGTACTTC.

This chain connects TRBV19 to TRBJ2-2; 8 positions agree with TRBD1. Germline loops: CDR1 LNHDA, CDR2 SQIVND (reference sequence). The junction had 14 bases not matched to a gene; V was cut back by 7 bases and J by 4 bases. This CDR3 is built from 17 residues. The CDR3 loop is CASKWGSGQGFTGELFF. The CDR3 DNA follows: TGTGCCAGTAAATGGGGTAGCGGACAGGGATTCACCGGGGAGCTGTTTTTT.

J is TRBJ1-5 and V is TRBV2, with D perhaps matching TRBD1 (6 bases). This CDR3 is 14 amino acids long. CDR1 SNHLY and CDR2 FYNNEI come from the germline V gene. V lost 6 bases and J lost 5, with 14 bases in between. The CDR3 is CASRGRGADQPQHF. In nucleotides, the CDR3 is TGTGCCAGCAGGGGGCGGGGGGCAGATCAGCCCCAGCATTTT.

Only one count was recorded for this clone. The chain employs TRBV27 and TRBJ1-5; D is possibly TRBD1 (6 bases). Germline CDR1 reads MNHEY; CDR2 reads SMNVEV (reference sequence). The CDR3 contains 18 residues. V shed 5 bases and J shed 4 bases, with 24 bases lying between them. CDR3 in amino acids: CASSPLQGSIGSNQPQHF. The DNA for the CDR3 is TGTGCCAGCAGTCCCCTACAGGGAAGTATTGGTTCGAATCAGCCCCAGCATTTT.

V and J are TRBV28 and TRBJ2-3, with TRBD2 matching 10 bases. The germline V gene encodes CDR1 MDHEN and CDR2 SYDVKM. V gave up 5 bases and J gave up 4 bases; unmatched junction bases: 6. This CDR3 has 15 amino acids. The CDR3 DNA reads TGTGCCAGCAGTCCCCTAGCGGGAGCCCCAGATACGCAGTATTTT. This encodes CASSPLAGAPDTQYF.

This clone was counted once. The rearrangement links TRBV5-1 to TRBJ2-1; D perhaps matches TRBD2 (6 bases). Germline V lookup: CDR1 SGHRS, CDR2 YFSETQ. There are 14 residues in the CDR3. Trimming cost V 3 bases and J 5 bases, with 12 bases left between them. CDR3 bases: TGCGCCAGCAGCTCCCTAGCGTCGGACAATGAGCAGTTCTTC. It specifies CASSSLASDNEQFF.

The chain carries TRBV7-2 and TRBJ2-7, with 9 bases identical to TRBD1. The germline V gene has CDR1 SGHTA and CDR2 FQGNSA. V was clipped by 5 bases and J by 5 bases; unmatched bases: 10. This CDR3 has 15 amino acids. The CDR3: CASSPPGTGSNEQYF. As DNA, the CDR3 is TGTGCCAGCAGCCCGCCTGGGACAGGGTCCAACGAGCAGTACTTC.